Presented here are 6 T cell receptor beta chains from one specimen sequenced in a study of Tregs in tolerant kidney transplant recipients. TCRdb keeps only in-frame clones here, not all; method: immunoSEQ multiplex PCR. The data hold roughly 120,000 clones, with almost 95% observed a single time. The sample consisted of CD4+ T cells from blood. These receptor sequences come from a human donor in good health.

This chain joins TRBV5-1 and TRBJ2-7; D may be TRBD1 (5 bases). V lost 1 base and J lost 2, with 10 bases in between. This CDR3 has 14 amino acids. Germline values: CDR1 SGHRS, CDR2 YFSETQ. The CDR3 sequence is CASSLLAGTYEQYF. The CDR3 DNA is TGCGCCAGCAGCTTGCTGGCAGGGACCTACGAGCAGTACTTC.

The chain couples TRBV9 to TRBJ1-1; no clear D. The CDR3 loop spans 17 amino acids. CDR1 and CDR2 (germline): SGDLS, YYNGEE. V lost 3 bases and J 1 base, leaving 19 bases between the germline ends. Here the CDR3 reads CASSASHIHLKNTEAFF. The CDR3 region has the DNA TGTGCCAGCAGCGCGAGCCACATTCACCTGAAGAACACTGAAGCTTTCTTT.

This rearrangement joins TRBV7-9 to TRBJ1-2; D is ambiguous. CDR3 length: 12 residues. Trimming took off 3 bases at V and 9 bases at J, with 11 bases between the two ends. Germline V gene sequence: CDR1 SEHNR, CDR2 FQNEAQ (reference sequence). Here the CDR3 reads CASSFGGLSYTF. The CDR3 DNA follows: TGTGCCAGCAGCTTTGGAGGTTTGAGCTACACCTTC.

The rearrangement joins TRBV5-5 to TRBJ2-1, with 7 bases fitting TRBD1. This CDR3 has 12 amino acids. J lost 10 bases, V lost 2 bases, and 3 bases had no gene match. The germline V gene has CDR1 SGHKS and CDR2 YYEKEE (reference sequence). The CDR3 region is CASSLQGPEQFF. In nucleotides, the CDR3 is TGTGCCAGCAGCTTACAGGGGCCCGAGCAGTTCTTC.

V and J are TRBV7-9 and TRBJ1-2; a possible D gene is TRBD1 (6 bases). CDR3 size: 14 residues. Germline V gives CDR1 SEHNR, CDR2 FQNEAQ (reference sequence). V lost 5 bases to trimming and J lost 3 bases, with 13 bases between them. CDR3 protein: CASSKDRTHYGYTF. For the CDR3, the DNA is TGTGCCAGCAGCAAAGACAGGACCCACTATGGCTACACCTTC.

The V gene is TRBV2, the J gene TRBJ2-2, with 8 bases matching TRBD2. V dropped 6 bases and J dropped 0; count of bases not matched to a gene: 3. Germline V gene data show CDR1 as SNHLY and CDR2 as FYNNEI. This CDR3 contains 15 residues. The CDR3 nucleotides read TGTGCCAGCAGACGGGGACTAGCGAACACCGGGGAGCTGTTTTTT. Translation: CASRRGLANTGELFF.